The 32 T cell receptor beta chains below all came from one sample that was sequenced in a study of response to subunit inactivated influenza vaccine. TCRdb analysed the RT-PCR reads with MiXCR anew, one entry per CDR3 protein. The data contain about 780,000 distinct CDR3 sequences, about 18% of them singletons. Material: PBMCs from blood, obtained 4 to 6 days after vaccination. These receptors originate from a man aged 50 to 59 who received an inactivated influenza vaccine.

This chain links TRBV20-1 with TRBJ2-5; 9 bases line up with TRBD2. The germline V gene encodes CDR1 DFQATT and CDR2 SNEGSKA (reference sequence). The CDR3 has 16 amino acids. V trimming: 1 base; J trimming: 5 bases; junction bases outside the gene matches: 11. The DNA for the CDR3 is TGCAGTGCTAGAGGCGTTAGCGGGAGCAGAACGGAGACCCAGTACTTC. Translated: CSARGVSGSRTETQYF.

The J gene is TRBJ2-1, the V gene TRBV9, with 8 positions matching TRBD2. J lost 6 bases, V lost 0 bases, and 5 bases had no gene match. CDR3 length: 15 residues. Germline loops: CDR1 SGDLS, CDR2 YYNGEE. The CDR3 loop is CASSVGWAGGNEQFF. Here the CDR3 DNA reads TGTGCCAGCAGCGTAGGATGGGCGGGAGGCAATGAGCAGTTCTTC.

In its sample, this clonotype was seen many times. This chain joins TRBV6-4 and TRBJ2-3; 7 nucleotides agree with TRBD1. The length of the CDR3 is 16 residues. With V trimmed by 5 bases and J by 2 bases, 10 bases remained unmatched. Germline-derived CDR1 and CDR2 are MRHNA and SNTAGT. The CDR3 DNA reads as TGTGCCAGCAGTCCAACCGGGACAGACCCCACAGATACGCAGTATTTT. Protein: CASSPTGTDPTDTQYF.

The V and J genes are TRBV20-1 and TRBJ2-1, with 7 bases matching TRBD1. Germline V gene data show CDR1 as DFQATT and CDR2 as SNEGSKA (reference sequence). The trim removed 5 bases at V and 4 bases at J, leaving 8 bases unmatched. CDR3 length equals 14 residues. The CDR3 region is CSARRTGVYNEQFF. Written as DNA, the CDR3 is TGCAGTGCTCGTAGAACAGGGGTTTACAATGAGCAGTTCTTC.

CDR3 in amino acids: CASSFSPVTGELFF. The CDR3 nucleotides read TGTGCCAGCAGCTTCTCACCTGTCACCGGGGAGCTGTTTTTT. The chain employs TRBV7-2 and TRBJ2-2; D is ambiguous. The CDR3 length is 14 residues. CDR1 and CDR2 from the germline V gene are SGHTA and FQGNSA. With 3 bases removed from V and 4 bases from J, the gap between germline ends came to 9 bases.

The chain is built from TRBV11-2 and TRBJ2-7; 12 nucleotides match TRBD2. V trimming: 5 bases; J trimming: 2 bases; junction bases outside the gene matches: 10. The germline CDR1 and CDR2 sequences are SGHAT and FQNNGV. This CDR3 is built from 17 residues. CDR3 sequence (DNA): TGTGCCAGCAGCCCAGTAAGGACTAGCGGGGACACCTACGAGCAGTACTTC. It yields the protein CASSPVRTSGDTYEQYF.

The genes are TRBV6-5 and TRBJ1-2, with a possible D match to TRBD1 (5 bases). The length of the CDR3 is 16 residues. Germline V lookup: CDR1 MNHEY, CDR2 SVGAGI. The ends were cut back, 3 bases at V and 1 base at J, with 15 bases in the middle. CDR3 bases: TGTGCCAGCAGTTATCAGTCGAGACAGCTTAACTATGGCTACACCTTC. Translation: CASSYQSRQLNYGYTF.

This clonotype was seen a handful of times. This rearrangement joins TRBV4-3 to TRBJ2-2; D might be TRBD2 (5 bases). The CDR3 is 15 amino acids. Germline V gives CDR1 LGHNA, CDR2 YSLEER. V was pared by 3 bases and J by 1 base, with 9 bases between. This chain's CDR3 is CASSQDEGNTGELFF. CDR3 coding DNA: TGCGCCAGCAGCCAGGATGAGGGGAACACCGGGGAGCTGTTTTTT.

CDR3 in amino acids: CASSLSGLASNTGELFF. CDR3 nucleotide sequence: TGTGCCAGCAGTTTATCGGGACTAGCGAGCAACACCGGGGAGCTGTTTTTT. This chain links TRBV27 with TRBJ2-2; 10 bases line up with TRBD2. CDR3 length: 17 residues. V was pared by 0 bases and J by 2 bases, with 3 bases of the junction left unmatched. Germline lookup yields CDR1 MNHEY and CDR2 SMNVEV (reference sequence).

In this sample, this clonotype turned up many times. The chain carries TRBV5-1 and TRBJ2-7, with 11 bases fitting TRBD2. Germline CDR1 and CDR2: SGHRS and YFSETQ. With 4 bases clipped from V and 4 bases from J, the junction kept 4 bases outside the gene matches. The CDR3 loop spans 14 amino acids. CDR3 protein: CASSTGTSGYEQYF. DNA of the CDR3: TGCGCCAGCAGCACCGGGACTAGCGGATACGAGCAGTACTTC.

This chain connects TRBV7-7 to TRBJ2-3; D unclear. The CDR3 contains 13 residues. V lost 5 bases and J lost 5, with 11 bases in between. Germline assignment: CDR1 SSHAT and CDR2 FNYEAQ (reference sequence). The CDR3 region is CASSVRFGDTQYF. DNA of the CDR3: TGTGCCAGCAGCGTTCGTTTCGGAGATACGCAGTATTTT.

The rearrangement joins TRBV5-5 to TRBJ2-1, with D possibly TRBD1 on 5 matching bases. The CDR3 covers 16 residues. Trimming stripped 3 bases from V and 6 bases from J, with 19 bases between. Germline values: CDR1 SGHKS, CDR2 YYEKEE (reference sequence). The CDR3 DNA reads TGTGCCAGCAGCTCTTCCCTGGCGACAGTCTCCAATGAGCAGTTCTTC. Translation gives CASSSSLATVSNEQFF.

This clonotype was counted between two and nine times. V and J are TRBV20-1 and TRBJ2-7; TRBD1 agrees at 7 bases. Germline V lookup: CDR1 DFQATT, CDR2 SNEGSKA (reference sequence). This CDR3 has 12 residues. The trim removed 4 bases at V and 3 bases at J, leaving 3 bases unmatched. This CDR3 reads CSAMRDSYEQYF. The CDR3 bases are TGCAGTGCTATGAGGGACAGCTACGAGCAGTACTTC.

The chain has TRBV12-3 or TRBV12-4 and TRBJ2-5; 8 positions agree with TRBD1. CDR3 length: 14 amino acids. Trimming removed 3 bases from V and 5 bases from J; junction bases left unmatched: 5. In DNA form, the CDR3 reads TGTGCCAGCAGTTTTTCCAGGGGGCGGGAGACCCAGTACTTC. Its protein is CASSFSRGRETQYF.

This clonotype appeared a few times. V gene TRBV7-9 combines with J gene TRBJ2-7, with 14 bases aligning to TRBD2. This CDR3 has 16 residues. Looked up from germline, CDR1 is SEHNR and CDR2 is FQNEAQ (reference sequence). J lost 2 bases, V lost 5 bases, and 5 bases had no gene match. The CDR3 DNA is TGTGCCAGCAGCCCGAGGACTAGCGGGAGGACCTACGAGCAGTACTTC. Amino acid sequence: CASSPRTSGRTYEQYF.

The chain combines TRBV2 with TRBJ1-6; 8 bases are shared with TRBD1. The CDR3 runs to 12 residues. Unmatched junction bases numbered 5, after V lost 6 bases and J lost 13 bases. Germline CDR1 is SNHLY and CDR2 is FYNNEI. The CDR3 reads CASRGQAEPLHF. Written as DNA, the CDR3 is TGTGCCAGCAGGGGACAGGCCGAGCCCCTCCACTTT.

In this sample, this clonotype turned up a few times. The chain uses TRBV24-1 and TRBJ2-3; 10 bases agree with TRBD2. The length of the CDR3 is 17 residues. Trimming removed 4 bases from V and 4 bases from J; junction bases left unmatched: 10. Germline V gene sequence: CDR1 KGHDR, CDR2 SFDVKD. The CDR3 nucleotides are TGTGCCACCAGTGAGACGATGGTAGCGGGAGGAGCAGATACGCAGTATTTT. It specifies CATSETMVAGGADTQYF.

This clonotype showed up many times. The chain uses TRBV18 and TRBJ2-7; TRBD2 agrees at 9 bases. The CDR3 sequence is 15 residues long. Trimming removed 3 bases from V and 2 bases from J; junction bases left unmatched: 5. CDR1 and CDR2 (germline): KGHSH, LQKENI. The CDR3, as DNA: TGTGCCAGCTCACCGCCTAGCGGGATTACCTACGAGCAGTACTTC. Translated: CASSPPSGITYEQYF.

This clonotype was counted between two and nine times. The genes are TRBV9 and TRBJ2-3; D gene unclear. V lost 0 bases to trimming and J lost 1 base, with 9 bases between them. This CDR3 is 15 amino acids long. Germline V CDR1 and CDR2: SGDLS, YYNGEE. The CDR3 region has the DNA TGTGCCAGCAGCGTAGAAAACGCCGGCACAGATACGCAGTATTTT. Its protein is CASSVENAGTDTQYF.

The chain has TRBV7-2 and TRBJ2-5, with D maybe TRBD2 (5 bases). V was cut by 7 bases and J by 5 bases, with 20 bases left in between. The CDR3 is 15 residues long. Per the germline V gene, CDR1 is SGHTA and CDR2 is FQGNSA. The CDR3, as DNA: TGTGCCAGCACCGCAGAGGGCCTTCCAAGGGAGACCCAGTACTTC. Translated, it gives CASTAEGLPRETQYF.

The CDR3 spells CASSLAGLSGETQYF. The DNA for the CDR3 is TGTGCCAGCAGCTTAGCCGGACTTAGCGGGGAGACCCAGTACTTC. The V gene is TRBV7-9, the J gene TRBJ2-5; 7 bases fit TRBD2. The CDR3 consists of 15 residues. Trimming took 0 bases from V and 5 from J; bases not matched to a gene: 6. Germline V gives CDR1 SEHNR, CDR2 FQNEAQ (reference sequence).

This clonotype has ten or more counts. The chain employs TRBV19 and TRBJ2-2; no reliable D call. Germline V gene lookup returns CDR1 LNHDA and CDR2 SQIVND (reference sequence). The CDR3 extends over 15 amino acids. V gave up 0 bases and J gave up 7 bases, with 12 bases separating them. The CDR3: CASSIDPVWLGELFF. CDR3 nucleotides: TGTGCCAGTAGTATAGATCCGGTATGGCTCGGGGAGCTGTTTTTT.

This CDR3 reads CASSFGTGGEKLFF. Here the CDR3 DNA reads TGTGCCAGCAGCTTCGGGACAGGGGGTGAAAAACTGTTTTTT. The V gene is TRBV5-6, the J gene TRBJ1-4; 11 bases align to TRBD1. This CDR3 has 14 residues. V was pared by 2 bases and J by 7 bases, with 1 base of the junction left unmatched. Germline V gives CDR1 SGHDT, CDR2 YYEEEE.

The genes are TRBV6-5 and TRBJ1-2; D is unresolved. V was pared by 2 bases and J by 4 bases, with 17 bases between. This CDR3 comprises 16 residues. The germline V gene encodes CDR1 MNHEY and CDR2 SVGAGI. The CDR3 region is CASSYRAAPLRYGYTF. Here the CDR3 DNA reads TGTGCCAGCAGTTACCGGGCGGCACCCCTACGCTATGGCTACACCTTC.

The chain recombines TRBV7-8 with TRBJ2-5; either TRBD1 or TRBD2 may fit D (5 bases each). Germline-derived CDR1 and CDR2 are SGHVS and FQNEAQ. The CDR3 totals 16 residues. Trimming pared 1 base from V and 7 bases from J, leaving 19 bases between. The DNA of the CDR3 is TGTGCCAGCAGCTTAGGGGCAGGGTCCCGGGGTGGGACCCAGTACTTC. This translates into CASSLGAGSRGGTQYF.

The rearrangement joins TRBV7-9 to TRBJ2-1, with 8 bases aligning to TRBD1. The CDR3 is 17 residues long. Germline trimming cut 3 bases from V and 2 bases from J; bases unmatched to any gene: 9. The germline V gene encodes CDR1 SEHNR and CDR2 FQNEAQ (reference sequence). The CDR3 sequence is CASSFSLGGQAYNEQFF. The CDR3 DNA is TGTGCCAGCAGCTTTTCCCTTGGGGGACAGGCCTACAATGAGCAGTTCTTC.

This clonotype came up a few times. The chain recombines TRBV20-1 with TRBJ2-3, with 8 bases that match TRBD1. Germline V gives CDR1 DFQATT, CDR2 SNEGSKA (reference sequence). The V gene end was trimmed by 6 bases and the J gene end by 5 bases; junction bases not matched to a gene: 13. The CDR3 length is 15 residues. The CDR3: CSASRGRLGLDTQYF. The CDR3 DNA sequence: TGCAGTGCGAGCAGGGGGCGGTTGGGGCTAGATACGCAGTATTTT.

V gene TRBV6-5 combines with J gene TRBJ1-2, with no clear D. This CDR3 spans 14 amino acids. Deletions cut 4 bases from V and 0 bases from J, with 9 bases between. Per the germline V gene, CDR1 is MNHEY and CDR2 is SVGAGI. The CDR3 sequence: CASSFLPANYGYTF. Written as DNA, the CDR3 is TGTGCCAGCAGTTTCCTACCAGCTAACTATGGCTACACCTTC.

The V and J genes are TRBV29-1 and TRBJ2-4; 10 nucleotides align to TRBD1. CDR1 is SQVTM, CDR2 ANQGSEA, per germline. This CDR3 has 14 residues. V shed 6 bases, J shed 8 bases, and the junction held 10 bases outside the gene matches. In DNA, the CDR3 is TGCAGCGTAACTACAAGGGACAGGGGTTACATTCAGTACTTC. It yields the protein CSVTTRDRGYIQYF.

At least ten counts were recorded for this clonotype. The chain employs TRBV4-2 and TRBJ1-2; 9 nucleotides agree with TRBD1. CDR3 length: 15 amino acids. J lost 8 bases, V lost 1 base, and 8 bases had no gene match. Germline CDR1 and CDR2: LGHNA and YNFKEQ. The CDR3 spells CASSQARTGGIGYTF. CDR3 in DNA: TGTGCCAGCAGCCAAGCCCGAACAGGGGGCATCGGCTACACCTTC.

V and J are TRBV20-1 and TRBJ2-1, with 9 bases fitting TRBD2. Germline CDR1 is DFQATT and CDR2 is SNEGSKA (reference sequence). The J segment lost 8 bases and the V segment lost 6 bases, leaving 14 bases of the junction unmatched. CDR3 length: 15 residues. CDR3 sequence reads: CSARTGGGAIDEQFF. The CDR3 DNA follows: TGCAGTGCCCGAACGGGCGGGGGGGCTATCGATGAGCAGTTCTTC.

The V call is TRBV14, the J call TRBJ2-1; D possibly corresponds to TRBD2 (6 bases). There are 16 residues in the CDR3. The V gene lost 2 bases and the J gene lost 8 bases, with 19 bases spanning the gap. The germline CDR1 and CDR2 sequences are SGHDN and FVKESK. CDR3 DNA: TGTGCCAGCAGCCAACGTCCCCGACTAGGGCTGGATGAGCAGTTCTTC. It codes for CASSQRPRLGLDEQFF.